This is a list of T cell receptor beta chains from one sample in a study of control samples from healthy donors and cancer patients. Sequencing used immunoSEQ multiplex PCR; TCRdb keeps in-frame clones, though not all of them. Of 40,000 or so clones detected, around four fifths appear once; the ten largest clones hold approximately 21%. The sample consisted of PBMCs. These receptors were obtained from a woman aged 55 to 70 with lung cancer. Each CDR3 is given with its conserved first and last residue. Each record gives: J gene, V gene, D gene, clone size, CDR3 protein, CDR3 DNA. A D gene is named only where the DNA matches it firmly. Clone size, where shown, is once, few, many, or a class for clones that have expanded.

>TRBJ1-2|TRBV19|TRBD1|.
CASSSQDRMGGYTF
TGTGCCAGTAGTAGCCAGGACAGGATGGGTGGCTACACCTTC
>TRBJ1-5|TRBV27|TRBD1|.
CASRADRAGNQPQHF
TGTGCCAGCCGCGCGGACAGGGCTGGCAATCAGCCCCAGCATTTT
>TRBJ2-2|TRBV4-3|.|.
CASSEESFTTWGNTGELFF
TGCGCCAGCAGCGAGGAAAGTTTCACCACCTGGGGCAACACCGGGGAGCTGTTTTTT
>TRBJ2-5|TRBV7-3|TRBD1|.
CASSFQGAETQYF
TGTGCCAGCAGCTTCCAGGGGGCAGAGACCCAGTACTTC
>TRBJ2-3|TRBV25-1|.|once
CASSDDWGSDTQYF
TGTGCCAGCAGTGACGACTGGGGGTCAGATACGCAGTATTTT
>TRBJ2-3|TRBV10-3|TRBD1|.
CAISDSPGQVERDTQYF
TGTGCCATCAGTGATAGCCCCGGACAGGTCGAGAGGGATACGCAGTATTTT
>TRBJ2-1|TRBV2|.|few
CASIRGPEYNEQFF
TGTGCCAGCATTCGGGGGCCCGAGTACAATGAGCAGTTCTTC
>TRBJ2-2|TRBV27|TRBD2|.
CASSSNGGAGELFF
TGTGCCAGCAGTTCCAATGGGGGGGCCGGGGAGCTGTTTTTT
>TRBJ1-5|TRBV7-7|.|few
CASRQGDHHNQPQHF
TGTGCCAGCAGACAGGGCGACCACCATAATCAGCCCCAGCATTTT
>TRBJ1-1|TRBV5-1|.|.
CASSLAGGSQNTEAFF
TGCGCCAGCAGCTTGGCCGGGGGGTCTCAGAACACTGAAGCTTTCTTT
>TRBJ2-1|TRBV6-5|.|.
CASSWGKYNEQFF
TGTGCCAGCAGTTGGGGCAAGTACAATGAGCAGTTCTTC
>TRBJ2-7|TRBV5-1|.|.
CASSTGLSYEQYF
TGCGCCAGCAGCACCGGGTTAAGCTACGAGCAGTACTTC
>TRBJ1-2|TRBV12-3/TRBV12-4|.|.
CASSLVQGSSYTF
TGTGCCAGCAGTTTGGTTCAAGGAAGTAGCTACACCTTC
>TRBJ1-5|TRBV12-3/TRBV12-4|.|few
CASSFSGNQPQHF
TGTGCCAGCAGTTTCTCGGGCAATCAGCCCCAGCATTTT
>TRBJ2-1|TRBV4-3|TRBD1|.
CASVLVTGGVPVGEQFF
TGCGCCAGCGTCCTGGTGACAGGGGGCGTCCCGGTAGGAGAGCAGTTCTTC
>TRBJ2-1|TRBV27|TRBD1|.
CASSLGQRNNEQFF
TGTGCCAGCAGTTTGGGACAGAGAAACAATGAGCAGTTCTTC
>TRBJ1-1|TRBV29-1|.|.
CSGTQGPNTEAFF
TGCAGCGGTACACAGGGCCCGAACACTGAAGCTTTCTTT
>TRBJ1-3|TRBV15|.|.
CATSRERQLSGNTIYF
TGTGCCACCAGCAGAGAGAGGCAACTCTCTGGAAACACCATATATTTT
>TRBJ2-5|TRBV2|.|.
CASRPEETQYF
TGTGCCAGCAGACCCGAAGAGACCCAGTACTTC
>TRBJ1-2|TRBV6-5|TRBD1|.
CASRSWTGGSYGYTF
TGTGCCAGCAGATCTTGGACAGGGGGCTCCTATGGCTACACCTTC